These T cell receptor beta chains were read from a single sample in a study of T cells in Graves' hyperthyroidism and ophthalmopathy. TCRdb called the multiplex PCR reads again in MiXCR, with one record for every CDR3 protein. The sample has roughly 380,000 distinct CDR3 sequences; 18% are singletons. Sequences were obtained from blood. The receptors come from a woman in her 40s with Graves' ophthalmopathy. Each CDR3 is given with its conserved first and last residue. The order of the fields is V gene, J gene, D gene, clone size, CDR3 protein, CDR3 DNA. A D gene is named only where the DNA matches it firmly. Size is omitted from some rows. Given values are once, few, many or a class for expanded clones.

V gene: TRBV10-3
J gene: TRBJ1-1
D gene: TRBD1
clone size: many
CDR3 protein: CAISEPDRVGTEAFF
CDR3 DNA: TGTGCCATCAGTGAGCCGGACAGGGTTGGCACTGAAGCTTTCTTT

V gene: TRBV10-2
J gene: TRBJ1-2
D gene: TRBD1
clone size: many
CDR3 protein: CASSESRGTGSTNYGYTF
CDR3 DNA: TGCGCCAGCAGTGAGTCACGCGGGACAGGGAGCACTAACTATGGCTACACCTTC

V gene: TRBV7-9
J gene: TRBJ1-1
D gene: NA
clone size: few
CDR3 protein: CASTLGHPNTEAFF
CDR3 DNA: TGTGCCAGCACCTTGGGACACCCGAACACTGAAGCTTTCTTT

V gene: TRBV20-1
J gene: TRBJ2-7
D gene: NA
clone size: few
CDR3 protein: CSARAGEGARSYEQYF
CDR3 DNA: TGCAGTGCTAGAGCCGGGGAGGGGGCGAGAAGCTACGAGCAGTACTTC

V gene: TRBV20-1
J gene: TRBJ1-6
D gene: NA
clone size: many
CDR3 protein: CSARDWRGGSPLHF
CDR3 DNA: TGCAGTGCTAGAGATTGGCGGGGGGGTTCACCCCTCCACTTT

V gene: TRBV5-1
J gene: TRBJ2-6
D gene: NA
clone size: many
CDR3 protein: CASRTGPTGANVLTF
CDR3 DNA: TGCGCCAGCAGGACAGGTCCCACTGGGGCCAACGTCCTGACTTTC

V gene: TRBV12-3/TRBV12-4
J gene: TRBJ2-2
D gene: NA
clone size: many
CDR3 protein: CASSLDGRRRKSNTGELFF
CDR3 DNA: TGTGCCAGCAGTTTAGACGGACGGCGACGTAAGTCGAACACCGGGGAGCTGTTTTTT

V gene: TRBV9
J gene: TRBJ1-2
D gene: NA
clone size: many
CDR3 protein: CASSAVYGYTF
CDR3 DNA: TGTGCCAGCAGCGCGGTCTATGGCTACACCTTC

V gene: TRBV2
J gene: TRBJ1-1
D gene: TRBD1
clone size: many
CDR3 protein: CASSEGRGFTSEAFF
CDR3 DNA: TGTGCCAGCAGTGAGGGCAGGGGGTTTACGTCTGAAGCTTTCTTT

V gene: TRBV5-1
J gene: TRBJ2-5
D gene: TRBD1
clone size: NA
CDR3 protein: CASSLAGQAAETQYF
CDR3 DNA: TGCGCCAGCAGCTTGGCGGGACAGGCTGCGGAGACCCAGTACTTC

V gene: TRBV6-1
J gene: TRBJ1-2
D gene: NA
clone size: few
CDR3 protein: CASSAGTSNYGYTF
CDR3 DNA: TGTGCCAGCAGTGCCGGGACGTCCAACTATGGCTACACCTTC

V gene: TRBV15
J gene: TRBJ2-7
D gene: NA
clone size: once
CDR3 protein: CATSRDMGWSYEQYF
CDR3 DNA: TGTGCCACCAGCAGAGATATGGGCTGGTCCTACGAGCAGTACTTC

V gene: TRBV28
J gene: TRBJ1-1
D gene: TRBD1
clone size: NA
CDR3 protein: CASSAPGQGTAEAFF
CDR3 DNA: TGTGCCAGCAGTGCCCCGGGACAGGGAACCGCTGAAGCTTTCTTT

V gene: TRBV29-1
J gene: TRBJ2-7
D gene: TRBD1
clone size: many
CDR3 protein: CSVGTGVHEQYF
CDR3 DNA: TGCAGCGTGGGTACAGGGGTCCACGAGCAGTACTTC

V gene: TRBV27
J gene: TRBJ1-2
D gene: NA
clone size: NA
CDR3 protein: CASRGPGLNYGYIF
CDR3 DNA: TGTGCCAGCCGCGGACCGGGCCTAAACTATGGCTACATCTTC

V gene: TRBV5-5
J gene: TRBJ2-5
D gene: NA
clone size: NA
CDR3 protein: CASSSPGGKETQYF
CDR3 DNA: TGTGCCAGCAGCTCTCCGGGTGGTAAGGAGACCCAGTACTTC

V gene: TRBV6-5
J gene: TRBJ1-5
D gene: TRBD1
clone size: many
CDR3 protein: CASKSSRTGGMTQPQHF
CDR3 DNA: TGTGCCAGCAAGAGCAGTCGGACAGGGGGGATGACTCAGCCCCAGCATTTT

V gene: TRBV28
J gene: TRBJ2-7
D gene: NA
clone size: NA
CDR3 protein: CASRPSNPGLSYEQYF
CDR3 DNA: TGTGCCAGCCGACCCTCGAACCCGGGACTCTCCTACGAGCAGTACTTC